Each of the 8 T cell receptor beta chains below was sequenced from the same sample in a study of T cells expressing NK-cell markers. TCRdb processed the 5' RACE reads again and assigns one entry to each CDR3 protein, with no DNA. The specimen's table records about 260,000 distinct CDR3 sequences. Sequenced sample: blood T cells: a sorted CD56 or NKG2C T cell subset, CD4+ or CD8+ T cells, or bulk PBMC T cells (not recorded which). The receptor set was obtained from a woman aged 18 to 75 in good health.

The CDR3 protein is CASTRQNQPQHF. The rearrangement joins TRBV2 to TRBJ1-5. CDR3 length: 12 amino acids. The germline V gene encodes CDR1 SNHLY and CDR2 FYNNEI.

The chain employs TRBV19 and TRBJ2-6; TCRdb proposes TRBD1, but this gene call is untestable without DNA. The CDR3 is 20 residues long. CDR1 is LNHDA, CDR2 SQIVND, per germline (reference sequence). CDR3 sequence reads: CASSISPYSSPPTGANVLTF.

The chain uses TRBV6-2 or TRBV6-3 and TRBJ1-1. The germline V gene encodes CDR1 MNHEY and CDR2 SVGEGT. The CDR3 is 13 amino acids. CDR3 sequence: CASSLHANTEAFF.

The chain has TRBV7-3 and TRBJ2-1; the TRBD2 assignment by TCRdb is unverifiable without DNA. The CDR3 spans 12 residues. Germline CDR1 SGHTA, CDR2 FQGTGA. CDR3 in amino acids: CASTSYRGEQFF. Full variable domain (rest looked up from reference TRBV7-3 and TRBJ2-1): GAGVSQTPSNKVTEKGKYVELRCDPISGHTALYWYRQSLGQGPEFLIYFQGTGAADDSGLPNDRFFAVRPEGSVSTLKIQRTERGDSAVYLCASTSYRGEQFFGPGTRLTVL.

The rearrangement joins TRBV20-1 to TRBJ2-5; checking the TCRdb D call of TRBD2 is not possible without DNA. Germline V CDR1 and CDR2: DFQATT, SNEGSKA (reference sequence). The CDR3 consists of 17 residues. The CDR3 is CSASGRALLPSQETQYF.

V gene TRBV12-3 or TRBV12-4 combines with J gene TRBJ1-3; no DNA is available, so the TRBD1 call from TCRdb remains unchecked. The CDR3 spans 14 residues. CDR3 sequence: CASTWGGAGNTIYF.

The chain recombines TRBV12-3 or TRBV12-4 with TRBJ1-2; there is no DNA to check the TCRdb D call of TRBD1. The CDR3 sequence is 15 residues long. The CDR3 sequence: CATASSRTGVAGYTF.

Here the CDR3 reads CAISESRNTDTQYF. This chain connects TRBV10-3 to TRBJ2-3. CDR1 is ENHRY, CDR2 SYGVKD, per germline. This CDR3 spans 14 amino acids.